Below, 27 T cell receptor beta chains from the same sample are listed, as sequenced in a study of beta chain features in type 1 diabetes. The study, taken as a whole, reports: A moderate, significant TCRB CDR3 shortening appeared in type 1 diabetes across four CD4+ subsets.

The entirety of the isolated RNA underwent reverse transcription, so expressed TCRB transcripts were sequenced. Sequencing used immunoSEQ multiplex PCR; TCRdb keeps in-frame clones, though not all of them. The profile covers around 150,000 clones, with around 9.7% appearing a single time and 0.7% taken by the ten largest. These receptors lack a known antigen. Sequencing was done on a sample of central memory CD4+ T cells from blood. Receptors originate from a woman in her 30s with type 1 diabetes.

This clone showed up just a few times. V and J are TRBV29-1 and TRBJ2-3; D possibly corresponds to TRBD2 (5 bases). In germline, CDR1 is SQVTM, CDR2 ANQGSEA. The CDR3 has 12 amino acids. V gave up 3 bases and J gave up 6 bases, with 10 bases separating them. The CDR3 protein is CSVEDSVDTQYF. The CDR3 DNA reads TGCAGCGTTGAGGACTCCGTGGATACGCAGTATTTT.

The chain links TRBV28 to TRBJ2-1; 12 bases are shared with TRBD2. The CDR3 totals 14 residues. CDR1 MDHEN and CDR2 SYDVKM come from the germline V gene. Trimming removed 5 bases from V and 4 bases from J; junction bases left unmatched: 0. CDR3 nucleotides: TGTGCCAGCAGTGGACTAGCGGGGTACAATGAGCAGTTCTTC. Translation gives CASSGLAGYNEQFF.

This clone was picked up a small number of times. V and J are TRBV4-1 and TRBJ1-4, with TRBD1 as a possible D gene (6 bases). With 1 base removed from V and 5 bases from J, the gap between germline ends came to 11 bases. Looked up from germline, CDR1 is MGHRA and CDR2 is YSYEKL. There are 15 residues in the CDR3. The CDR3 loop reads CASSQAIGQNEKLFF. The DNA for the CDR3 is TGCGCCAGCAGCCAAGCTATCGGACAGAATGAAAAACTGTTTTTT.

CDR3 sequence: CASSAQVGEKLFF. As DNA, the CDR3 is TGTGCCAGCAGTGCCCAGGTTGGCGAAAAACTGTTTTTT. The chain carries TRBV27 and TRBJ1-4, with D unclear. The CDR3 spans 13 residues. V was shortened by 5 bases and J by 8 bases, with 12 bases between the two germline ends. The germline V gene has CDR1 MNHEY and CDR2 SMNVEV (reference sequence).

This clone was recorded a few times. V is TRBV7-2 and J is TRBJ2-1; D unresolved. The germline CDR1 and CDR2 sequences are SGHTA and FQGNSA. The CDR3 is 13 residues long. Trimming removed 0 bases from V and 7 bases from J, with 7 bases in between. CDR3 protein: CASSLATSNEQFF. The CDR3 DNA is TGTGCCAGCAGCTTAGCGACTTCGAATGAGCAGTTCTTC.

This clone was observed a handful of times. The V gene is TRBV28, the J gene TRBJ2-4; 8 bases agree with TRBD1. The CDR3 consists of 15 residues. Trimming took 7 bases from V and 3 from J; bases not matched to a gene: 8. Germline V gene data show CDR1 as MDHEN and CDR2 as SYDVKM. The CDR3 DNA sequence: TGTGCCAGCACGGCAGGGGGCAAGGGCAAAAACATTCAGTACTTC. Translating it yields CASTAGGKGKNIQYF.

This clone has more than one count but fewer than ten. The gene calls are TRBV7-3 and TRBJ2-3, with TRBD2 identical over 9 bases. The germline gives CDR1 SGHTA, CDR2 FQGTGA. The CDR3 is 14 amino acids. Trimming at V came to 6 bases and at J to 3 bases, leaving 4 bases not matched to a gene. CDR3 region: CASSPGLATDTQYF. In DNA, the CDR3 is TGTGCCAGCAGTCCCGGACTAGCGACAGATACGCAGTATTTT.

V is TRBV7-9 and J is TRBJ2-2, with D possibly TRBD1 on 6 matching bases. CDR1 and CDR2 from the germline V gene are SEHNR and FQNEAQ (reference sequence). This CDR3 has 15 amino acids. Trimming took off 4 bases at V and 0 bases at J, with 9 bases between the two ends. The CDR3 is CASSSGQTNTGELFF. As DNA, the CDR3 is TGTGCCAGCAGCTCCGGACAGACGAACACCGGGGAGCTGTTTTTT. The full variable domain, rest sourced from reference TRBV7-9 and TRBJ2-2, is DTGVSQNPRHKITKRGQNVTFRCDPISEHNRLYWYRQTLGQGPEFLTYFQNEAQLEKSRLLSDRFSAERPKGSFSTLEIQRTEQGDSAMYLCASSSGQTNTGELFFGEGSRLTVL.

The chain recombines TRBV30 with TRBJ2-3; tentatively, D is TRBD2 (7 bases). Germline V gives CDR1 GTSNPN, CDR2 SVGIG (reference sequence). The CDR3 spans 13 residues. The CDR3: CAEGGGSTDTQYF. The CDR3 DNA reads TGTGCGGAAGGGGGGGGATCGACAGATACGCAGTATTTT.

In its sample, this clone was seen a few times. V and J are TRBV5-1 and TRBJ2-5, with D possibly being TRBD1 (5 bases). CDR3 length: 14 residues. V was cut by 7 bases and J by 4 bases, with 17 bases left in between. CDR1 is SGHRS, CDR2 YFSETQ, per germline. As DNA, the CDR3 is TGCGCCAGCCACACAGGCTCAATTGGAGAGACCCAGTACTTC. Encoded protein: CASHTGSIGETQYF. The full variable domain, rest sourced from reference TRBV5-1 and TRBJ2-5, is KAGVTQTPRYLIKTRGQQVTLSCSPISGHRSVSWYQQTPGQGLQFLFEYFSETQRNKGNFPGRFSGRQFSNSRSEMNVSTLELGDSALYLCASHTGSIGETQYFGPGTRLLVL.

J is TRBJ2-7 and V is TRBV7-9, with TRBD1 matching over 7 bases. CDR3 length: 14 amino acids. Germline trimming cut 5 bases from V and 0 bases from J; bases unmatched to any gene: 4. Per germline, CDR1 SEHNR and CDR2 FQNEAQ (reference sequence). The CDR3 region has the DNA TGTGCCAGCAGCGAACAGGGGAGCTCCTACGAGCAGTACTTC. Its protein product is CASSEQGSSYEQYF.

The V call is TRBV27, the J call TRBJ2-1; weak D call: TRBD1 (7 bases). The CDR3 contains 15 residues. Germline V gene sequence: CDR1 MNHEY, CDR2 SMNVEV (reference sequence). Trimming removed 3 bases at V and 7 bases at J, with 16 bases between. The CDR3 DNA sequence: TGTGCCAGCAGTTTCCTCGCACAGGGGAGGAATGAGCAGTTCTTC. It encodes CASSFLAQGRNEQFF.

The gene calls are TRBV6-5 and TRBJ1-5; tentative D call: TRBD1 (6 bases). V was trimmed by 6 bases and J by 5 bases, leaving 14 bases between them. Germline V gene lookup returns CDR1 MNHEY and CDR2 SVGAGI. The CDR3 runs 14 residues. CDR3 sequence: CASSHRERHQPQHF. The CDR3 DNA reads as TGTGCCAGCAGCCACAGGGAGAGGCATCAGCCCCAGCATTTT.

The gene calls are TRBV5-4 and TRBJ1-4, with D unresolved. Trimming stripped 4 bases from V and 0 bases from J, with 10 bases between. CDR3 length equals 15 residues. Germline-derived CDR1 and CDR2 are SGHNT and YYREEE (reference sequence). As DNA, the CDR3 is TGTGCCAGCAGCGACGGCGGGACAACTAATGAAAAACTGTTTTTT. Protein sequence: CASSDGGTTNEKLFF.

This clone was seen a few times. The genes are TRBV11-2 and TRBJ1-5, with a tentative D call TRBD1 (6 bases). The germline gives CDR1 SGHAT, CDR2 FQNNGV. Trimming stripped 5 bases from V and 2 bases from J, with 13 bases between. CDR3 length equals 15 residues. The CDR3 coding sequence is TGTGCCAGCAGCCAGGACAGATCGGGCAATCAGCCCCAGCATTTT. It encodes CASSQDRSGNQPQHF.

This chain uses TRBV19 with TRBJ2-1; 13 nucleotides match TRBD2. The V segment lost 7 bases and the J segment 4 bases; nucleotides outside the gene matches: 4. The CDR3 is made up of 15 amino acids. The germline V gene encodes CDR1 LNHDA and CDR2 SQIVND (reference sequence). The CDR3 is CASTVGLAGYNEQFF. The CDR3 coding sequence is TGTGCCAGTACCGTGGGACTAGCGGGATACAATGAGCAGTTCTTC.

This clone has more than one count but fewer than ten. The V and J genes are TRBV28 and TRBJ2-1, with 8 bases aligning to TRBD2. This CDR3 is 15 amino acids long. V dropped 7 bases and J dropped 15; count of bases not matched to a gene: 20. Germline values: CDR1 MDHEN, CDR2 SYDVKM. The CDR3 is CASTESGTRSEEGFF. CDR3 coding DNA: TGTGCCAGCACCGAATCTGGGACTAGATCAGAGGAGGGGTTCTTC.

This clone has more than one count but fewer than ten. CDR3 in amino acids: CASSTGQGGEYGYTF. DNA for the CDR3: TGCGCCAGCAGCACCGGACAGGGAGGGGAGTATGGCTACACCTTC. The chain recombines TRBV5-1 with TRBJ1-2; 8 bases map to TRBD1. The CDR3 sequence is 15 residues long. Unmatched junction bases numbered 10, after V lost 4 bases and J lost 5 bases. CDR1 is SGHRS, CDR2 YFSETQ, per germline.

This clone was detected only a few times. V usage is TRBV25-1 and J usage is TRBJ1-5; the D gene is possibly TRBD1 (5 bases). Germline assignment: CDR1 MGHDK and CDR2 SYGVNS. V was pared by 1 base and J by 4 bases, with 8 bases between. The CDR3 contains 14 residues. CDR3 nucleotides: TGTGCCAGCAGTGAATGGGGGGGAAATCAGCCCCAGCATTTT. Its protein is CASSEWGGNQPQHF. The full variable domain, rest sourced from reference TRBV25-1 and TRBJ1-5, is EADIYQTPRYLVIGTGKKITLECSQTMGHDKMYWYQQDPGMELHLIHYSYGVNSTEKGDLSSESTVSRIRTEHFPLTLESARPSHTSQYLCASSEWGGNQPQHFGDGTRLSIL.

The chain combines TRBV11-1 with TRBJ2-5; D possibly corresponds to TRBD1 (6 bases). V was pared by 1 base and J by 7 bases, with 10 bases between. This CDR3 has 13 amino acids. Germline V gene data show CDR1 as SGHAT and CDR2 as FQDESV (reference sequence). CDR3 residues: CASSLDRAGTQYF. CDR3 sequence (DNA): TGTGCCAGCAGCTTAGACAGGGCTGGGACCCAGTACTTC.

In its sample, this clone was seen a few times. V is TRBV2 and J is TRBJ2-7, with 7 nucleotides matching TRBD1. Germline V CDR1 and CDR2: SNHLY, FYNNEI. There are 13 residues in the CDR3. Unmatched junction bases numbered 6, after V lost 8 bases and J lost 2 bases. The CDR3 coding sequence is TGTGCCAGCCGCCGGGACAGCCCCTACGAGCAGTACTTC. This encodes CASRRDSPYEQYF.

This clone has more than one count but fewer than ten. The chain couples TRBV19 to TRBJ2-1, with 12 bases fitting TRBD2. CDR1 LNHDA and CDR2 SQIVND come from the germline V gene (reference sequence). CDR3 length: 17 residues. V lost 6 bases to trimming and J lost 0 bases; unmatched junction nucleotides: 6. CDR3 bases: TGTGCCAGTAGACTTCTAGCGGGGGGGAGCTCCTACAATGAGCAGTTCTTC. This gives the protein CASRLLAGGSSYNEQFF. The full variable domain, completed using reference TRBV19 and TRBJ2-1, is DGGITQSPKYLFRKEGQNVTLSCEQNLNHDAMYWYRQDPGQGLRLIYYSQIVNDFQKGDIAEGYSVSREKKESFPLTVTSAQKNPTAFYLCASRLLAGGSSYNEQFFGPGTRLTVL.

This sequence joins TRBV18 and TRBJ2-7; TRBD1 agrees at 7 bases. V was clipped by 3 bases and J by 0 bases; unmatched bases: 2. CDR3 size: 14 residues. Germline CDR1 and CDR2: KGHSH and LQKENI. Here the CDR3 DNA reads TGTGCCAGCTCACCCGCAGGGGGCTCCTACGAGCAGTACTTC. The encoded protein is CASSPAGGSYEQYF.

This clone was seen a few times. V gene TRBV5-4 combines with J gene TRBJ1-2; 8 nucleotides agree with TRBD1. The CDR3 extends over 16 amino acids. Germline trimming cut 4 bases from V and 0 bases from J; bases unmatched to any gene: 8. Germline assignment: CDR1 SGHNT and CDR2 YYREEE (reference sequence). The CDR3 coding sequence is TGTGCCAGCAGCCCGACAGGGGTCTCGTCTAACTATGGCTACACCTTC. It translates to CASSPTGVSSNYGYTF.

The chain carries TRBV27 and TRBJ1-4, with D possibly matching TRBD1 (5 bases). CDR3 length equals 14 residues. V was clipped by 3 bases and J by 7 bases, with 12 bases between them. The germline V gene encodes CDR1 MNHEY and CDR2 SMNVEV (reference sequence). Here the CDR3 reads CASSFIGAGEKLFF. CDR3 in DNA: TGTGCCAGCAGTTTTATAGGGGCTGGTGAAAAACTGTTTTTT. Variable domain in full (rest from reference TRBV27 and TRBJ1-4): EAQVTQNPRYLITVTGKKLTVTCSQNMNHEYMSWYRQDPGLGLRQIYYSMNVEVTDKGDVPEGYKVSRKEKRNFPLILESPSPNQTSLYFCASSFIGAGEKLFFGSGTQLSVL.

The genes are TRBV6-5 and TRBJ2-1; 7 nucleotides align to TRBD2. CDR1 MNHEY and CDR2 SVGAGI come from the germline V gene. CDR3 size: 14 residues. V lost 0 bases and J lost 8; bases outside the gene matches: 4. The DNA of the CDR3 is TGTGCCAGCAGTTACTCTGGCGGGAGCCATGAGCAGTTCTTC. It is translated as CASSYSGGSHEQFF.

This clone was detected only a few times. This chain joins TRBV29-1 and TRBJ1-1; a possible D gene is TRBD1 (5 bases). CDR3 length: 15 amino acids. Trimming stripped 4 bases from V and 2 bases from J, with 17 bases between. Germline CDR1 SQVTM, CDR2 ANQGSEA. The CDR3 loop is CSVVQWQGGNTEAFF. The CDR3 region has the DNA TGCAGCGTTGTTCAGTGGCAGGGCGGCAACACTGAAGCTTTCTTT. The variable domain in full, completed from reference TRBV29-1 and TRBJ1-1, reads SAVISQKPSRDICQRGTSLTIQCQVDSQVTMMFWYRQQPGQSLTLIATANQGSEATYESGFVIDKFPISRPNLTFSTLTVSNMSPEDSSIYLCSVVQWQGGNTEAFFGQGTRLTVV.